Described below is a single T cell receptor beta chain sequence and its context. The antigen is unknown. Together with a sample-barcoded 5' primer, a J-beta primer mix was included in a second PCR lasting roughly 6 to 12 cycles. TCRdb redid the calling of the 5' RACE reads with MiXCR, one entry per CDR3 protein. The table has about 1.6 million distinct CDR3 sequences, 30% to 35% seen once. These data come from a study of blood T cells in healthy people across ages. Study observations and caveats: Changes in expanded clonotypes were possibly confounded, as the CMV status of donors was unknown.

CDR3 length equals 19 residues. Germline CDR1 is LGHNA and CDR2 is YSLEER. V shed 0 bases and J 8 bases; nucleotides not matched to a gene: 15. The rearrangement links TRBV4-3 to TRBJ2-1, with 11 bases identical to TRBD2. This clonotype originated in a woman aged 25 to 45 in good health. Sample: blood. Written as DNA, the CDR3 is TGCGCCAGCAGCCAAGATGGGGCTAGCGGGGGGTTATTGAGGGATGAGCAGTTCTTC. Translated, it gives CASSQDGASGGLLRDEQFF.